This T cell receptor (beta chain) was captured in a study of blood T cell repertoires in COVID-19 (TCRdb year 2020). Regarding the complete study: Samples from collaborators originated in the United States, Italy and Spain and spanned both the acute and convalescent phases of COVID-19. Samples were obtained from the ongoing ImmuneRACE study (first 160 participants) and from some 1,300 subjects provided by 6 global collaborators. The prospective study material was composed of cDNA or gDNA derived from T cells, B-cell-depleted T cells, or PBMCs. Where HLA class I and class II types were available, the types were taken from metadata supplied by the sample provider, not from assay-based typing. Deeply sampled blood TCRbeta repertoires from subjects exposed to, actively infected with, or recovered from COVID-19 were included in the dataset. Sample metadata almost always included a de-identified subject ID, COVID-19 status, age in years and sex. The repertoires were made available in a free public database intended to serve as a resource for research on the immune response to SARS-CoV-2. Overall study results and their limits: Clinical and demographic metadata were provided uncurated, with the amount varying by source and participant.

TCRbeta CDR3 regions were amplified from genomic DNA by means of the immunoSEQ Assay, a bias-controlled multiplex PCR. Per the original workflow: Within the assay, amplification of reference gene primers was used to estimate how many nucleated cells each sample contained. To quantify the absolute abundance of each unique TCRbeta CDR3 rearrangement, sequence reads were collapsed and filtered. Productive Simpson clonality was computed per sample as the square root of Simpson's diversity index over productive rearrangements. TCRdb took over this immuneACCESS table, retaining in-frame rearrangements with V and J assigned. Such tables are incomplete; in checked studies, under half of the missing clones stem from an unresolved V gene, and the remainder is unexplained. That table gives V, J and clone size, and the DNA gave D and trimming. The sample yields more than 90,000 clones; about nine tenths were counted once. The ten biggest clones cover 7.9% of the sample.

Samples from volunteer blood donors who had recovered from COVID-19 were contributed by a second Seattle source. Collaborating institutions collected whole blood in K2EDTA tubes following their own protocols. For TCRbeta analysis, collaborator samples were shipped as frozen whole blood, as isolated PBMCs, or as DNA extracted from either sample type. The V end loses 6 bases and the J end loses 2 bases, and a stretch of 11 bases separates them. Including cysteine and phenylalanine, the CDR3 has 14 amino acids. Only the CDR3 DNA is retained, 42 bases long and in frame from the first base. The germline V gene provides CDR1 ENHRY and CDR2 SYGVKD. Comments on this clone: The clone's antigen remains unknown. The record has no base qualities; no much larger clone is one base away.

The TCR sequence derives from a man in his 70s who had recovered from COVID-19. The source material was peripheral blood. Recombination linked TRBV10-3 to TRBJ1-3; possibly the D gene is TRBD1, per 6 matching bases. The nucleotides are TGTGCCATCAGATCAGGGGTCCCTGGAAACACCATATATTTT. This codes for CAIRSGVPGNTIYF.